This passage covers 20 T cell receptor beta chains from one sample sequenced in a study of OX40 agonist ivuxolimab in advanced cancers. The repertoire was sequenced with immunoSEQ multiplex PCR; TCRdb's copy has only in-frame clones and lacks some. The table records about 120,000 clones, 90% to 95% of them present only once. This sample comprised CD4+ or CD8+ T cells sorted from blood, obtained in a trial of the OX40 agonist ivuxolimab. The receptors stem from an adult with an advanced solid tumor such as melanoma, head and neck, liver or kidney cancer.

The chain is built from TRBV5-6 and TRBJ1-4; 9 bases agree with TRBD1. Germline trimming cut 4 bases from V and 5 bases from J; bases unmatched to any gene: 6. The germline CDR1 and CDR2 sequences are SGHDT and YYEEEE. The CDR3 is 15 residues long. CDR3 residues: CASSVPGTGNEKLFF. The CDR3 DNA follows: TGTGCCAGCAGCGTGCCCGGGACAGGGAATGAAAAACTGTTTTTT.

This clone was observed a single time. Here the CDR3 reads CSVDLAGPQYF. For the CDR3, the DNA is TGCAGCGTTGACCTGGCGGGGCCGCAGTATTTT. This chain links TRBV29-1 with TRBJ2-3, with a weak D call TRBD2 (6 bases). Germline assignment: CDR1 SQVTM and CDR2 ANQGSEA. This CDR3 has 11 residues. Trimming shortened V by 3 bases and J by 10 bases, and 11 bases separated the two germline ends.

V usage is TRBV21-1 and J usage is TRBJ2-7; TRBD1 is the table's D call and was not checked against the DNA. TRBV21-1 corresponds to a pseudogene. CDR3 length: 13 amino acids. CDR3 DNA: TGTGCCAGCAGCTCACACAGGGGACCCGAGCAGTACTTC. It specifies CASSSHRGPEQYF.

This clone was seen once. This chain links TRBV19 with TRBJ1-2; D gene unclear. Trimming left V 5 bases short and J 8 bases short, with 18 bases between. The germline CDR1 and CDR2 sequences are LNHDA and SQIVND (reference sequence). The CDR3 covers 14 residues. The CDR3 DNA reads as TGTGCCAGTAGTTTCGGACCGGCACAACTAGGCTACACCTTC. This sequence encodes CASSFGPAQLGYTF.

The rearrangement joins TRBV2 to TRBJ2-4; 8 nucleotides match TRBD2. V shed 6 bases, J shed 0 bases, and the junction held 7 bases outside the gene matches. Germline CDR1 is SNHLY and CDR2 is FYNNEI. The length of the CDR3 is 16 residues. This CDR3 reads CASRESGGIAKNIQYF. In DNA, the CDR3 is TGTGCCAGCAGGGAGAGCGGGGGCATAGCCAAAAACATTCAGTACTTC.

The V and J genes are TRBV6-1 and TRBJ2-7; TRBD1 might be the D (6 bases). This CDR3 comprises 13 residues. Germline CDR1 is MNHNS and CDR2 is SASEGT. Trimming pared 7 bases from V and 3 bases from J, leaving 13 bases between. DNA of the CDR3: TGTGCCAGCACCCGGACAGCGTTCTACGAGCAGTACTTC. Protein: CASTRTAFYEQYF.

The CDR3 sequence is CASSLLWTGGSNQPQHF. The CDR3 nucleotides are TGTGCCAGCAGTTTACTTTGGACCGGAGGTAGCAATCAGCCCCAGCATTTT. The chain has TRBV27 and TRBJ1-5; D is uncertain. Germline lookup yields CDR1 MNHEY and CDR2 SMNVEV (reference sequence). V was trimmed by 2 bases and J by 0 bases, leaving 14 bases between them. The CDR3 is 17 residues long.

The rearrangement links TRBV7-2 to TRBJ1-2, with D perhaps TRBD1 (6 bases). The CDR3 has 13 amino acids. CDR1 and CDR2 (germline): SGHTA, FQGNSA. V was trimmed by 5 bases and J by 4 bases, leaving 11 bases between them. The CDR3 DNA reads TGTGCCAGCAGCCAAAGGGGGTTCTATGGCTACACCTTC. Translating gives CASSQRGFYGYTF.

The sample holds one count of this clone. V and J are TRBV19 and TRBJ1-1, with D tentatively TRBD1 (5 bases). V lost 4 bases, J lost 1 base, and 13 bases lay in between. Germline CDR1 LNHDA, CDR2 SQIVND (reference sequence). This CDR3 is built from 15 residues. CDR3 bases: TGTGCCAGTAGTACCCGGGACGTAAAGAACACTGAAGCTTTCTTT. It translates to CASSTRDVKNTEAFF. Full variable domain (rest looked up from reference TRBV19 and TRBJ1-1): DGGITQSPKYLFRKEGQNVTLSCEQNLNHDAMYWYRQDPGQGLRLIYYSQIVNDFQKGDIAEGYSVSREKKESFPLTVTSAQKNPTAFYLCASSTRDVKNTEAFFGQGTRLTVV.

This clone was detected only a few times. V and J are TRBV6-5 and TRBJ1-1; D not certain. V shed 3 bases and J shed 12 bases, with 17 bases lying between them. CDR1 and CDR2 from the germline V gene are MNHEY and SVGAGI. The CDR3 covers 13 residues. The CDR3 coding sequence is TGTGCCAGCAGTTATACGGCAGAGAGAGGAACTTTCTTT. As protein: CASSYTAERGTFF.

V and J are TRBV2 and TRBJ1-6; TRBD1 matches at 7 bases. V lost 6 bases to trimming and J lost 11 bases; unmatched junction nucleotides: 10. The germline CDR1 and CDR2 sequences are SNHLY and FYNNEI. The CDR3 runs 14 residues. CDR3 coding DNA: TGTGCCAGCAGCCTGACAGGGACGGGGACACCCCTCCACTTT. It translates to CASSLTGTGTPLHF.

For this clone: Germline and junction disagree at one end, which may indicate a read error. J is TRBJ2-1 and V is TRBV28, with D tentatively TRBD1 or TRBD2 (5 bases each). Germline V gene lookup returns CDR1 MDHEN and CDR2 SYDVKM. The length of the CDR3 is 15 residues. CDR3 protein: CASGLLQGPYNEQFF. CDR3 nucleotides: TGTGCCAGCGGTTTGTTGCAGGGACCCTACAATGAGCAGTTCTTC.

This clone was picked up a small number of times. This chain uses TRBV7-2 with TRBJ1-5; a possible D gene is TRBD1 (6 bases). CDR1 is SGHTA and CDR2 is FQGNSA in the germline V gene. The germline V and J ends were trimmed by 5 bases and 2 bases, with 16 bases remaining between them. The CDR3 runs 16 residues. Written as DNA, the CDR3 is TGTGCCAGCAGCAACCGGAGGGGGAATGGCAATCAGCCCCAGCATTTT. This translates into CASSNRRGNGNQPQHF.

V gene TRBV2 combines with J gene TRBJ2-3; 8 nucleotides line up with TRBD1. Germline CDR1 is SNHLY and CDR2 is FYNNEI. The V and J ends lost 7 bases and 6 bases, in that order; junction bases with no gene match: 6. The CDR3 has 13 amino acids. CDR3 bases: TGTGCCAGCATGCCAGGGGGCGAGGATACGCAGTATTTT. Amino acids: CASMPGGEDTQYF.

This chain links TRBV4-3 with TRBJ2-2; TRBD1 matches at 11 bases. CDR1 is LGHNA, CDR2 YSLEER, per germline. CDR3 length equals 16 residues. V gave up 2 bases and J gave up 5 bases; unmatched junction bases: 4. For the CDR3, the DNA is TGCGCCAGCAGCCAAAACCGGGACAGGGGGACCGGGGAGCTGTTTTTT. Residues: CASSQNRDRGTGELFF.

The V gene is TRBV27, the J gene TRBJ1-6, with D tentatively TRBD1 (5 bases). The CDR3 loop spans 15 amino acids. The V and J ends lost 4 bases and 10 bases respectively, with 17 bases between them. Germline CDR1 MNHEY, CDR2 SMNVEV (reference sequence). CDR3 DNA: TGTGCCAGCAGTTATGGGGGAGGGATACGCTCACCCCTCCACTTT. It encodes CASSYGGGIRSPLHF.

The chain couples TRBV19 to TRBJ1-6; TRBD1 aligns across 7 bases. Trimming cost V 10 bases and J 4 bases; bases outside gene matches: 4. CDR3 length: 13 residues. Germline CDR1 and CDR2: LNHDA and SQIVND (reference sequence). The CDR3 here is CATSTGYNSPLHF. Here the CDR3 DNA reads TGTGCCACCTCGACAGGGTATAATTCACCCCTCCACTTT.

This clone was recorded once. The J gene is TRBJ2-1, the V gene TRBV29-1; no firm D call. The CDR3 contains 10 residues. CDR1 SQVTM and CDR2 ANQGSEA come from the germline V gene. V lost 4 bases, J lost 5 bases, and 3 bases lay in between. The CDR3 loop is CSVANNEQFF. As DNA, the CDR3 is TGCAGCGTTGCAAACAATGAGCAGTTCTTC.

The CDR3 bases are TGTGCCAGCAGCGTAGGGGGGTACGAGCAGTACTTC. Its translation: CASSVGGYEQYF. This rearrangement joins TRBV28 to TRBJ2-7; D may be TRBD1 or TRBD2 (6 bases each). Between the trimmed V and J ends, which lost 6 bases and 4 bases, there was a span of 10 bases. CDR1 and CDR2 (germline): MDHEN, SYDVKM. The CDR3 totals 12 residues.

This clone came up a few times. The genes are TRBV7-9 and TRBJ1-2; D is unresolved. CDR3 length equals 13 residues. Between the trimmed V and J ends, which lost 5 bases and 2 bases, there was a span of 9 bases. CDR1 SEHNR and CDR2 FQNEAQ come from the germline V gene (reference sequence). The CDR3 protein is CASSQIRNYGYTF. In DNA form, the CDR3 reads TGTGCCAGCAGCCAAATACGCAACTATGGCTACACCTTC.